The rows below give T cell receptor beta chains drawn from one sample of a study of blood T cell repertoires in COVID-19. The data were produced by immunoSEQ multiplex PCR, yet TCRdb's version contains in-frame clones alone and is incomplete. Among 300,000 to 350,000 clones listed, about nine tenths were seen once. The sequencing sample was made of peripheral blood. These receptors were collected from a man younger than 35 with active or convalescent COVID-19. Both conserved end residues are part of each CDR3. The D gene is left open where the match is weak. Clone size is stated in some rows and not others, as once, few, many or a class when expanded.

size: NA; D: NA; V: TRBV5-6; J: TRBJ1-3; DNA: TGTGCCAGCAGCTTGGCTACCGTCTCTGGAAACACCATATATTTT; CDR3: CASSLATVSGNTIYF
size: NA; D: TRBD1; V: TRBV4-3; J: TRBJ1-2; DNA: TGCGCCAGCAGCCAAGATCCGGACGAGGGGACAGTGCATGGCTACACCTTC; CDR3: CASSQDPDEGTVHGYTF
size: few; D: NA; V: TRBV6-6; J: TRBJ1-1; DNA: TGTGCCAGCAAGCCCAGGGTGAACACTGAAGCTTTCTTT; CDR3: CASKPRVNTEAFF
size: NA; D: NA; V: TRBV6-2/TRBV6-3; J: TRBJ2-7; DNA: TGTGCCAGCAGCCAAATCCCCCCCAGGATTACCTACGAGCAGTACTTC; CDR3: CASSQIPPRITYEQYF
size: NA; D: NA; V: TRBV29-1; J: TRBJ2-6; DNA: TGCAGCGTTGAGGAGTCCTCTGGGGCCAACGTCCTGACTTTC; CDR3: CSVEESSGANVLTF
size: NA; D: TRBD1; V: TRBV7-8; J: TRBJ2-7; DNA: TGTGCCAGCAGCTTATCAGGGGGAGTCGACGAGCAGTACTTC; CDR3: CASSLSGGVDEQYF
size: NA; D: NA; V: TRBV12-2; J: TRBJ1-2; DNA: TGTGCAAGTCGCCTCTGCCGGGACAGGGGGCATGGCTACACCTTC; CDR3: CASRLCRDRGHGYTF
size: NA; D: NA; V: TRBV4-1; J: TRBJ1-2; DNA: TGCGCCAGCAGCCATTCAGGCCAGAGCTACTATGGCTACACCTTC; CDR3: CASSHSGQSYYGYTF
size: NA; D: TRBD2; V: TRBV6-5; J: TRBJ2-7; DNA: TGTGCCAGCAGTTACACAGGACTAGCGGGGGGCTACGAGCAGTACTTC; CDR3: CASSYTGLAGGYEQYF
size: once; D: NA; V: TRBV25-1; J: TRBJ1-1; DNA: TGTGCCAGCAGTGAAGTCGGAGCTGAAGCTTTCTTT; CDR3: CASSEVGAEAFF
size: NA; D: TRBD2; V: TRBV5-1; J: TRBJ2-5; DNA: TGCGCCAGCAGCCGCTTGGGGGGTAGCGGGAGTGAGACCCAGTACTTC; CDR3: CASSRLGGSGSETQYF
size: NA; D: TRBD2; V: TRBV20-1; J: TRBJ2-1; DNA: TGCAGTGCTAGTTCGGGACTAGCCTCCTACAATGAGCAGTTCTTC; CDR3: CSASSGLASYNEQFF
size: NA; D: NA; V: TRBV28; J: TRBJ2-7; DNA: TGTGCCAGCTGGCGGAATACCTACGAGCAGTACTTC; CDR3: CASWRNTYEQYF
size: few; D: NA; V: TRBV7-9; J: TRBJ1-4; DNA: TGTGCCAGCAGCTTAGTGTCAGGGCTGGCTAATGAAAAACTGTTTTTT; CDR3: CASSLVSGLANEKLFF
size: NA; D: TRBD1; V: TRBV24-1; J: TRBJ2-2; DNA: TGTGCCACCAGTGATCCCCACAGGGGGCTGACCGGGGAGCTGTTTTTT; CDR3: CATSDPHRGLTGELFF
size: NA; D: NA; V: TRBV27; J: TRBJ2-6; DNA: TGTGCCGCCCCAGTACCCCGCTCTGGGGCCAACGTCCTGACTTTC; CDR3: CAAPVPRSGANVLTF
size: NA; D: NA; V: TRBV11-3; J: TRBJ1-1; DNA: TGTGCCAGCAGTTTGGAGATGAACACTGAAGCTTTCTTT; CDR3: CASSLEMNTEAFF
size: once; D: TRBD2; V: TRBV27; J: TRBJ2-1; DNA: TGTGCCAGCCGTAGCGGGTCCACCTACAATGAGCAGTTCTTC; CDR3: CASRSGSTYNEQFF
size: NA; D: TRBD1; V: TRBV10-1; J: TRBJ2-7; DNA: TGCGCCAGCAGTGGGGACAGCTCCTACGAGCAGTACTTC; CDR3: CASSGDSSYEQYF
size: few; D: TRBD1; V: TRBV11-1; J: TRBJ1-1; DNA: TGTGCCAGCAGCCCCCAGGGGGCTCGCACTGAAGCTTTCTTT; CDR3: CASSPQGARTEAFF
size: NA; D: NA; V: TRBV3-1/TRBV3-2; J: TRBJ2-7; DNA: TGTGCCAGCAGCCAAGATCGGGGCAGGGGATACGAGCAGTACTTC; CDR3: CASSQDRGRGYEQYF
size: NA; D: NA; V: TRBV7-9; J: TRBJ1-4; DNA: TGTGCCAGCAGCAATCCGGGGAGTCAATGGAAACTGTTTTTT; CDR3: CASSNPGSQWKLFF
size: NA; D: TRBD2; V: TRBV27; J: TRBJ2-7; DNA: TGTGCCAGCAGTTTTAGCGGGGGGTACCCCTACGAGCAGTACTTC; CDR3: CASSFSGGYPYEQYF
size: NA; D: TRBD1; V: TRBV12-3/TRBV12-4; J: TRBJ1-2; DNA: TGTGCCAGCAGTTGGACAGGGGAGGGCGGCTACACCTTC; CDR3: CASSWTGEGGYTF
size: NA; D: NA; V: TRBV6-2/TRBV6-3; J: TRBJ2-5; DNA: TGTGCCAGCAGTTACCCTATTCGGGAGACCCAGTACTTC; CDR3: CASSYPIRETQYF
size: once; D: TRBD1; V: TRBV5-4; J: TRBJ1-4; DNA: TGTGCCAGCAGCAACAGGGGGTGGAACGAAAAACTGTTTTTT; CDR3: CASSNRGWNEKLFF
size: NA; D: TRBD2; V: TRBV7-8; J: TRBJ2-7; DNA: TGTGCCAGCAGCAGAAGCGGGAGAAGCTCCTACGAGCAGTACTTC; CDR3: CASSRSGRSSYEQYF
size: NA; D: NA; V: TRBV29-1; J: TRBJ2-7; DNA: TGCAGCGTTACAACGGGACACTCCTACGAGCAGTACTTC; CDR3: CSVTTGHSYEQYF
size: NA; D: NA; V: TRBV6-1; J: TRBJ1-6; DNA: TGTGCCAGCAGTGATGCGGGACATTCACCCCTCCACTTT; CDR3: CASSDAGHSPLHF
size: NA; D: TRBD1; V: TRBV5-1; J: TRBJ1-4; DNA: TGCGCCAGCAGCTTGCCAGGGGGAGGTGGAAAACTGTTTTTT; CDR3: CASSLPGGGGKLFF
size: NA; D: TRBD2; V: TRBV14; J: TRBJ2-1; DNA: TGTGCCAGCAGCCACTCTCTAATCGCCAGACTAGCAGGTCCTGAGCAGTTCTTC; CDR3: CASSHSLIARLAGPEQFF
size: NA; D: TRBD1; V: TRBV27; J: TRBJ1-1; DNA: TGTGCCAGCAGTCCCGGGACAGGTTCGAACACTGAAGCTTTCTTT; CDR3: CASSPGTGSNTEAFF
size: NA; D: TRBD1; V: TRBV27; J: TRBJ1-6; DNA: TGTGCCAGCAGTTTTCGTGGACAGGGTGCACCCCTCCACTTT; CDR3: CASSFRGQGAPLHF
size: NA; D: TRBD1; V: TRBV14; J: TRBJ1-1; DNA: TGTGCCAGCAGCCCAGGGACAGGGTACACTGAAGCTTTCTTT; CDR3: CASSPGTGYTEAFF
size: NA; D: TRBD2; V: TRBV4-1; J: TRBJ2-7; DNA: TGCGCCAGCAGCCAAGTCACGACTAGCGGGGGACTCGCGCAGTACTTC; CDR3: CASSQVTTSGGLAQYF
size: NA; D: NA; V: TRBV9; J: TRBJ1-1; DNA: TGTGCCAGCAGCGTCGAGGGTGGCACTGAAGCTTTCTTT; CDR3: CASSVEGGTEAFF
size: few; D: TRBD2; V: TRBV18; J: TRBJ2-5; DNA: TGTGCCAGCTCACCAAGGACTAGCGGGGGAGAGACCCAGTACTTC; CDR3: CASSPRTSGGETQYF
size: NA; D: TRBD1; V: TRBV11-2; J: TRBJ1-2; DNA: TGTGCCAGCAGTCCGATGGGACAGGGCGGTGGCTACACCTTC; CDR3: CASSPMGQGGGYTF
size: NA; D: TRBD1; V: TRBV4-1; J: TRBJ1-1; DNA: TGCGCCAGCAGCCAAGTAACAGGGGGCTTTGAAGCTTTCTTT; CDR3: CASSQVTGGFEAFF
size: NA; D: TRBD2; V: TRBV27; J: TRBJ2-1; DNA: TGTGCCAGCAGTTCCCGGAGAGGGAGGGGGCAGTTCTTC; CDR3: CASSSRRGRGQFF
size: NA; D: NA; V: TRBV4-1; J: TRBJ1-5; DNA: TGCGCCAGCAGCCAAGATTCGGGGGGAGATCAGCCCCAGCATTTT; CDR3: CASSQDSGGDQPQHF
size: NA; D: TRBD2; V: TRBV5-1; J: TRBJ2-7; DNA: TGCGCCAGCGCACTTAGCGGGACCTACTCCTACGAGCAGTACTTC; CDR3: CASALSGTYSYEQYF
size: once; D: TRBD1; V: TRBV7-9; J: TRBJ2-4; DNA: TGTGCCAGCAGCCCCGGGACAGGGCTTGACATTCAGTACTTC; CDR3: CASSPGTGLDIQYF
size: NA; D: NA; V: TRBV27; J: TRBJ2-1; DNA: TGTGCCAGCAGTTTAGAGCAAGGGGGGGGAAATGAGCAGTTCTTC; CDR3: CASSLEQGGGNEQFF
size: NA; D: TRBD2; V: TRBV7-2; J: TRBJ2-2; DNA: TGTGCCAGCAGCTTAGTCGGCGGGGGGGCTCTTCCCGGGGAGCTGTTTTTT; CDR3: CASSLVGGGALPGELFF